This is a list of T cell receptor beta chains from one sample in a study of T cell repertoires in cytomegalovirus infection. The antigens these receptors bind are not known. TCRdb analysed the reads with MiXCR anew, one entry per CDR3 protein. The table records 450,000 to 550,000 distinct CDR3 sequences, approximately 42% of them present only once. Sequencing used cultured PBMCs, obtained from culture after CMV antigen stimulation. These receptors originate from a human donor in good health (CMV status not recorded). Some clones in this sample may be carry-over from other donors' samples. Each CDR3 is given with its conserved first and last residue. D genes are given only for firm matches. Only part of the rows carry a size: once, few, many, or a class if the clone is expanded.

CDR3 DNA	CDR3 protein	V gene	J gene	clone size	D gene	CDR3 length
TGTGCCAGCAGTGTTTCGAGACAGTTCAGCGCGGGGTACGAGCAGTACTTC	CASSVSRQFSAGYEQYF	TRBV6-1	TRBJ2-7	few	.	17
TGTGCCAGCACCCAGGAAGGGCGAGACACTGAAGCTTTCTTT	CASTQEGRDTEAFF	TRBV12-3/TRBV12-4	TRBJ1-1	.	.	14
TGTGCCAGCAGTTCGCAGGGGCGCTCCTATAATTCACCCCTCCACTTT	CASSSQGRSYNSPLHF	TRBV27	TRBJ1-6	few	.	16
TGTGCCACCAGTTCTGACTGGATAAATAGCAATCAGCCCCAGCATTTT	CATSSDWINSNQPQHF	TRBV24-1	TRBJ1-5	.	.	16
TGTGCCAGCAGCTTAGTTTACAGGAACACTGAAGCTTTCTTT	CASSLVYRNTEAFF	TRBV7-2	TRBJ1-1	.	.	14
TGTGCCAGCAGCTCTCGGGACGGGATAAACTATGGCTACACCTTC	CASSSRDGINYGYTF	TRBV5-1	TRBJ1-2	few	.	15
TGCAGTGCTGAACTAGCGGGGGGGCCTAAGACCCAGTACTTC	CSAELAGGPKTQYF	TRBV20-1	TRBJ2-5	few	TRBD2	14
TGTGCCAGCAGTGATTCGTGGGCTGGGCTGACTGAGCAGTACTTC	CASSDSWAGLTEQYF	TRBV12-3/TRBV12-4	TRBJ2-7	.	.	15
TGTGCCATCAGAGGGACTAGCGGGGTCAACCGCTTTACAGATACGCAGTATTTT	CAIRGTSGVNRFTDTQYF	TRBV10-3	TRBJ2-3	.	TRBD2	18
TGTGCCAGCATGGGGGGCCTGGGGGCCTATGGCTACACCTTC	CASMGGLGAYGYTF	TRBV27	TRBJ1-2	.	.	14
TGTGCCAGCAGTCCTAGGTCCCGCCAAGGCTACACCTTC	CASSPRSRQGYTF	TRBV12-3/TRBV12-4	TRBJ1-2	.	.	13
TGTGCCAGCAGCCGCAAGAGGGTCGGCGGGGAGCTGTTTTTT	CASSRKRVGGELFF	TRBV7-8	TRBJ2-2	once	.	14
TGTGCCAGCAGTGCATCCAGCGGGGGGGCCATAGACAATGAGCAGTTCTTC	CASSASSGGAIDNEQFF	TRBV2	TRBJ2-1	few	TRBD2	17
TGTGCCAGCAGCCCGAGCCCGTGGGGGATGAACACTGAAGCTTTCTTT	CASSPSPWGMNTEAFF	TRBV7-2	TRBJ1-1	.	.	16